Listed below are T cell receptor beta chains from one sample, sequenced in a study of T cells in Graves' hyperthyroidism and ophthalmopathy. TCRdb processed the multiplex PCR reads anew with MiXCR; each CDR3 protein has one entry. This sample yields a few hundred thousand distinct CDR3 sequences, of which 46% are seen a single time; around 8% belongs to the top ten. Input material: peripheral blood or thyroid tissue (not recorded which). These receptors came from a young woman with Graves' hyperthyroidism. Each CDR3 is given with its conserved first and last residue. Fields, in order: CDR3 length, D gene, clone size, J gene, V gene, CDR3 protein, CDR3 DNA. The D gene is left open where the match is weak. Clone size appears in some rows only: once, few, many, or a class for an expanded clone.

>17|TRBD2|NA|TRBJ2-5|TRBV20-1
CSARGRLAGLYQETQYF
TGCAGTGCTAGAGGTCGACTAGCGGGCCTCTACCAAGAGACCCAGTACTTC
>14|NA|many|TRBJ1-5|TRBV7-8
CASSPLRSNQPQHF
TGTGCCAGCAGCCCCCTTCGGAGCAATCAGCCCCAGCATTTT
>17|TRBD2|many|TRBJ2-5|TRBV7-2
CASSLAPSGSWGETQYF
TGTGCCAGCAGCTTAGCGCCTAGCGGGAGTTGGGGGGAGACCCAGTACTTC
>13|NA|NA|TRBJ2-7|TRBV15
CATSSQGGYEQYF
TGTGCCACCAGCAGCCAAGGCGGGTACGAGCAGTACTTC
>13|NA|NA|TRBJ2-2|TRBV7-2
CASSFDRTGELFF
TGTGCCAGCAGCTTCGACCGGACAGGGGAGCTGTTTTTT
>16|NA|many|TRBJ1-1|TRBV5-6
CASSLEGGRESTEAFF
TGTGCCAGCAGCTTGGAGGGCGGCAGGGAGAGCACTGAAGCTTTCTTT
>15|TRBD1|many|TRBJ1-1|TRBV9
CASSDPGQSNTEAFF
TGTGCCAGCAGCGATCCGGGACAGTCGAACACTGAAGCTTTCTTT
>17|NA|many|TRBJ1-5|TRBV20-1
CSARRVGIASSNQPQHF
TGCAGTGCTCGGAGGGTAGGGATCGCATCGAGCAATCAGCCCCAGCATTTT
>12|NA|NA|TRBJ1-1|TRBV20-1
CSFNREVTEAFF
TGCAGTTTTAACAGGGAGGTCACTGAAGCTTTCTTT
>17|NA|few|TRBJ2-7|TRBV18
CASSPPGQSPSSYEQYF
TGTGCCAGCTCACCTCCAGGACAGAGCCCGAGCTCCTACGAGCAGTACTTC
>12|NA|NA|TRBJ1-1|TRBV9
CASSAAGAGAFF
TGTGCCAGCAGCGCCGCCGGAGCGGGAGCTTTCTTT
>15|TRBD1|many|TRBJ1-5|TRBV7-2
CASSPGQGRQQPQHF
TGTGCCAGCAGCCCGGGACAGGGCCGACAGCAGCCCCAGCATTTT
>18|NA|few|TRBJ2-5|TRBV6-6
CASSLTLGGKRGQETQYF
TGTGCCAGCAGTCTAACTCTTGGGGGGAAGAGGGGACAAGAGACCCAGTACTTC
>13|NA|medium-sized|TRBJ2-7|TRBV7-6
CASSLGWGSEQYF
TGTGCCAGCAGCTTAGGATGGGGATCCGAGCAGTACTTC
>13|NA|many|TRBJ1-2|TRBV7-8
CASSLGTVYGYTF
TGTGCCAGCAGCTTAGGCACAGTCTATGGCTACACCTTC
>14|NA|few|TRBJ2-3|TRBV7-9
CASSFSGDTDTQYF
TGTGCCAGCAGCTTCTCGGGTGATACAGATACGCAGTATTTT
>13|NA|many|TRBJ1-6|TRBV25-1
CASSEGSESPLHF
TGTGCCAGCAGTGAAGGGTCAGAGTCACCCCTCCACTTT
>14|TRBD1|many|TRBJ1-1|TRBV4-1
CASSVDRGNTEAFF
TGCGCCAGCAGCGTCGACAGGGGGAACACTGAAGCTTTCTTT
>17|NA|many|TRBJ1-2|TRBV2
CASPAPQRSQYPYGYTF
TGTGCCAGTCCCGCCCCGCAAAGGTCCCAATATCCGTATGGCTACACCTTC
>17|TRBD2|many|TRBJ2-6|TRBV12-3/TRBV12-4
CASRGLAENSGANVLTF
TGTGCCAGCAGGGGACTAGCGGAAAACTCTGGGGCCAACGTCCTGACTTTC
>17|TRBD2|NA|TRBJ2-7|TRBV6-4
CASSDGGAGTSGYEQYF
TGTGCCAGCAGTGACGGGGGGGCCGGGACTAGCGGCTACGAGCAGTACTTC
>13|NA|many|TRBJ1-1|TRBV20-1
CSAPIRASTEAFF
TGCAGTGCTCCAATCCGGGCCTCCACCGAAGCTTTCTTT
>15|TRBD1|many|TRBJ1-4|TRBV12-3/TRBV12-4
CASSPGTGRDEKLFF
TGTGCCAGCAGCCCCGGGACAGGGAGGGATGAAAAACTGTTTTTT
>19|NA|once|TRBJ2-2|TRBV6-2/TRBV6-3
CASSYSAAGIHPGGGELFF
TGTGCCAGCAGTTACTCGGCAGCGGGAATCCACCCAGGGGGCGGGGAGCTGTTTTTT
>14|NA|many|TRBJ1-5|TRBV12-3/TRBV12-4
CASSPTGAGQPQHF
TGTGCCAGCAGTCCGACGGGGGCGGGGCAGCCCCAGCATTTT
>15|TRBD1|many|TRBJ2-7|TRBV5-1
CASSSAGTELYEQYF
TGCGCCAGCAGCTCCGCTGGGACAGAATTATACGAGCAGTACTTC
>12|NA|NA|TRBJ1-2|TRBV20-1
CSVSRAAYGYTF
TGCAGTGTCAGTCGGGCCGCCTATGGCTACACCTTC
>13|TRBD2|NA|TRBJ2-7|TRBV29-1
CSVSGLAGWEQYF
TGCAGCGTTTCGGGACTAGCGGGATGGGAGCAGTACTTC
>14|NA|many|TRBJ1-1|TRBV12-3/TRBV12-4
CASSFEPLNTEAFF
TGTGCCAGCAGTTTTGAGCCTTTGAACACTGAAGCTTTCTTT
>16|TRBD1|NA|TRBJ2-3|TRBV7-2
CASSFSFDRGRDAQYF
TGTGCCAGCAGCTTTTCCTTCGACAGGGGAAGGGATGCGCAGTATTTT
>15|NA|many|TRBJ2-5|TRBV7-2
CASSLVSGVGETQYF
TGTGCCAGCAGCTTAGTGTCCGGTGTCGGGGAGACCCAGTACTTC
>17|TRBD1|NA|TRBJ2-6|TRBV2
CASREEGQGSGANVLTF
TGTGCCAGCAGGGAAGAGGGACAGGGCTCTGGGGCCAACGTCCTGACTTTC
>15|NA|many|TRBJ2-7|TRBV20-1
CSARENEGVTGEQYF
TGCAGTGCTAGAGAGAATGAGGGAGTAACGGGCGAGCAGTACTTC
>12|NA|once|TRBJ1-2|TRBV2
CASTRTDNGYTF
TGTGCCAGCACCAGGACAGACAATGGCTACACCTTC
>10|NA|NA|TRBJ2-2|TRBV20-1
CSAREGELFF
TGCAGTGCTAGGGAAGGGGAGCTGTTTTTT
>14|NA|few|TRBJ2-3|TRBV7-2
CASSHLDYTDTQYF
TGTGCCAGCAGCCACTTGGACTACACAGATACGCAGTATTTT
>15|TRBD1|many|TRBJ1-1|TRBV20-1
CSARLATGLNTEAFF
TGCAGTGCTAGACTCGCGACAGGGTTGAACACTGAAGCTTTCTTT